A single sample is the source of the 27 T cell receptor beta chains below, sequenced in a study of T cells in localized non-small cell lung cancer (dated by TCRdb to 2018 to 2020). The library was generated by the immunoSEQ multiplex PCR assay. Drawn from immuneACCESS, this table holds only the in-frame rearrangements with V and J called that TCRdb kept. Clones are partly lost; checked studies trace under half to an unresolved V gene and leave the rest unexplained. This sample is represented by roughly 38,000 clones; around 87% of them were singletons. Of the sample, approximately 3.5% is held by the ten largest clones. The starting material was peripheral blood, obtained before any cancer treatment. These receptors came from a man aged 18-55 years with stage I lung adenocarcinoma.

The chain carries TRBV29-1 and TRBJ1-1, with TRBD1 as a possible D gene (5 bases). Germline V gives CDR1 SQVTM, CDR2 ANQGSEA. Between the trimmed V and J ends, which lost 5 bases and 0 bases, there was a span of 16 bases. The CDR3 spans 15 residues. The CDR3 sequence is CSVYRQDIMNTEAFF. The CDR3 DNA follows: TGCAGCGTTTATCGCCAGGACATTATGAACACTGAAGCTTTCTTT.

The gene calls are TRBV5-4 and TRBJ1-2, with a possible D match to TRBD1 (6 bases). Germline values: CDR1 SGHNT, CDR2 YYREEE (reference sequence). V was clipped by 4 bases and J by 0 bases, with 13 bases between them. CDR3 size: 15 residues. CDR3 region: CASSTGQSSNYGYTF. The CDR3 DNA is TGTGCCAGCAGCACAGGACAGAGTTCTAACTATGGCTACACCTTC. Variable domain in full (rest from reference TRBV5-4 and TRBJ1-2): ETGVTQSPTHLIKTRGQQVTLRCSSQSGHNTVSWYQQALGQGPQFIFQYYREEENGRGNFPPRFSGLQFPNYSSELNVNALELDDSALYLCASSTGQSSNYGYTFGSGTRLTVV.

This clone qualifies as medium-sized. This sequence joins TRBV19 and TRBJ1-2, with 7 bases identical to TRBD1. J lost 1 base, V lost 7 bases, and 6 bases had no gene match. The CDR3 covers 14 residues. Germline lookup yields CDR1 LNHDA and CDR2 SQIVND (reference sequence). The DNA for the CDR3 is TGTGCCAGTATTCGGACAGGACTTAACTATGGCTACACCTTC. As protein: CASIRTGLNYGYTF.

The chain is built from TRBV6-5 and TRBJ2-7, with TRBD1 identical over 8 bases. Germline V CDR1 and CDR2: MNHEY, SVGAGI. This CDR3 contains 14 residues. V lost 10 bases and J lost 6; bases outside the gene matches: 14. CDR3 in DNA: TGTGCCACCGCTGGGACAGGCAAAGGCGGCGAGCAGTACTTC. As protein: CATAGTGKGGEQYF.

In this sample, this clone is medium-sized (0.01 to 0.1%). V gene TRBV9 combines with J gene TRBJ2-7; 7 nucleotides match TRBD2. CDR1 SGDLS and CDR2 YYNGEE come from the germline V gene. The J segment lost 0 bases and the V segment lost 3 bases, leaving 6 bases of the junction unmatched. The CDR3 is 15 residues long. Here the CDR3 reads CASSAGSGGSYEQYF. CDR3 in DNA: TGTGCCAGCAGCGCAGGATCGGGGGGCTCCTACGAGCAGTACTTC.

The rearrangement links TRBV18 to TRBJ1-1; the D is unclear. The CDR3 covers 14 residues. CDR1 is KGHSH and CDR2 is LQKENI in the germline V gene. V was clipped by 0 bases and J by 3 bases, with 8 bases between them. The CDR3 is CASSPPSQHTEAFF. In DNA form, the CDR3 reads TGTGCCAGCTCACCACCGAGCCAGCACACTGAAGCTTTCTTT.

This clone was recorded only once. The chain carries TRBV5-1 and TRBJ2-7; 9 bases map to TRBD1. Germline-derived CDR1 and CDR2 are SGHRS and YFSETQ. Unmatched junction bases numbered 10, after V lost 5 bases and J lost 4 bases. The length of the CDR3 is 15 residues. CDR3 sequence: CASRETGQGRYEQYF. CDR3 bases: TGCGCCAGCAGGGAAACGGGACAGGGAAGGTACGAGCAGTACTTC.

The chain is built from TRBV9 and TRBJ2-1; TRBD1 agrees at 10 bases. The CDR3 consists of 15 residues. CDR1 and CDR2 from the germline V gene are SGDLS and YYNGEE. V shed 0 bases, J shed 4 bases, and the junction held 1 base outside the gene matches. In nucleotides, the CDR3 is TGTGCCAGCAGCGTAGGACAGGGGGCTTACAATGAGCAGTTCTTC. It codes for CASSVGQGAYNEQFF.

This CDR3 reads CASRPQGNTEAFF. DNA for the CDR3: TGTGCCAGCAGACCACAGGGAAACACTGAAGCTTTCTTT. The gene calls are TRBV7-2 and TRBJ1-1; weak D call: TRBD1 (6 bases). Germline loops: CDR1 SGHTA, CDR2 FQGNSA. There are 13 residues in the CDR3. The V end was cut by 6 bases, the J end by 2 bases, with 10 bases between.

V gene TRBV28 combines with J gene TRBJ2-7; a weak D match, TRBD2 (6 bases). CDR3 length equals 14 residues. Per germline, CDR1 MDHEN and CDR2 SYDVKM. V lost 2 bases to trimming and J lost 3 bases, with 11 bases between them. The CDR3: CASSLIGGSYEQYF. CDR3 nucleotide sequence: TGTGCCAGCAGTTTAATTGGGGGGAGCTACGAGCAGTACTTC.

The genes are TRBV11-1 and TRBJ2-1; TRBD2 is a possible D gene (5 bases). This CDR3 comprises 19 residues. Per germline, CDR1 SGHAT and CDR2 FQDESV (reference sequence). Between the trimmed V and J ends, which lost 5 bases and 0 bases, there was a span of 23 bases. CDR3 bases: TGTGCCAGCAGCGCTCTCTTCTTGGACTCATTCTTCTCCTACAATGAGCAGTTCTTC. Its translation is CASSALFLDSFFSYNEQFF.

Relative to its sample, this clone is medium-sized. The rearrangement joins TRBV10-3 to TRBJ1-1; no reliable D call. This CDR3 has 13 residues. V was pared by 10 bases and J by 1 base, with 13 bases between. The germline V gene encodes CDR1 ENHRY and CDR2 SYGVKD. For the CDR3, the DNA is TGTGCCACCCACAGTGGCAAGAACACTGAAGCTTTCTTT. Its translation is CATHSGKNTEAFF.

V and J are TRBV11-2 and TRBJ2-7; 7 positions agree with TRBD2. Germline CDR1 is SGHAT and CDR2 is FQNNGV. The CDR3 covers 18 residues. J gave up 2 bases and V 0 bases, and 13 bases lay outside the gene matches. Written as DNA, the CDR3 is TGTGCCAGCAGCTTAGAACTAACGAGGGAGGGGTGGCCCTACGAGCAGTACTTC. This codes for CASSLELTREGWPYEQYF.

The CDR3: CASQGQGTDEQYF. The DNA of the CDR3 is TGCGCCAGCCAAGGACAGGGGACAGACGAGCAGTACTTC. The chain employs TRBV5-1 and TRBJ2-7; 9 bases map to TRBD1. The germline gives CDR1 SGHRS, CDR2 YFSETQ. The CDR3 contains 13 residues. The V gene end was trimmed by 7 bases and the J gene end by 5 bases; junction bases not matched to a gene: 7.

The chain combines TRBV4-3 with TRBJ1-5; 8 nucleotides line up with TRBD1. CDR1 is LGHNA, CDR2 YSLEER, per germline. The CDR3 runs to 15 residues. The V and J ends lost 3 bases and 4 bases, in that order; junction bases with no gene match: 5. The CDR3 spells CASSHDRGVNQPQHF. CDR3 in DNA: TGCGCCAGCAGCCACGACAGGGGAGTAAATCAGCCCCAGCATTTT.

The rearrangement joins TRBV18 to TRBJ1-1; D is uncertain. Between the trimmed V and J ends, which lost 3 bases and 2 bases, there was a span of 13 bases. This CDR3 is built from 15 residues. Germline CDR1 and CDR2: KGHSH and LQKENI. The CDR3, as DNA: TGTGCCAGCTCACCCATAGACATTAAAAACACTGAAGCTTTCTTT. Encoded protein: CASSPIDIKNTEAFF. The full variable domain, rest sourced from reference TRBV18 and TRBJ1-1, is NAGVMQNPRHLVRRRGQEARLRCSPMKGHSHVYWYRQLPEEGLKFMVYLQKENIIDESGMPKERFSAEFPKEGPSILRIQQVVRGDSAAYFCASSPIDIKNTEAFFGQGTRLTVV.

The CDR3: CASSSDRGSYNEQFF. The CDR3 DNA reads as TGTGCCAGCAGCTCCGATAGGGGAAGTTACAATGAGCAGTTCTTC. The chain uses TRBV5-4 and TRBJ2-1; D perhaps matches TRBD1 (5 bases). Germline V gene data show CDR1 as SGHNT and CDR2 as YYREEE (reference sequence). The CDR3 totals 15 residues. V was clipped by 3 bases and J by 4 bases, with 14 bases between them. Filled out from reference TRBV5-4 and TRBJ2-1, the complete variable domain reads ETGVTQSPTHLIKTRGQQVTLRCSSQSGHNTVSWYQQALGQGPQFIFQYYREEENGRGNFPPRFSGLQFPNYSSELNVNALELDDSALYLCASSSDRGSYNEQFFGPGTRLTVL.

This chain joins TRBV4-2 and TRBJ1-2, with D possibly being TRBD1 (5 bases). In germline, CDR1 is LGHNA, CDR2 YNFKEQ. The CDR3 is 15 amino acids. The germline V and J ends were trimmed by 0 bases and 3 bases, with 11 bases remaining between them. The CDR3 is CASSQEPRVDYGYTF. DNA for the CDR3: TGTGCCAGCAGCCAAGAACCCAGGGTCGACTATGGCTACACCTTC.

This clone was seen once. CDR3 DNA sequence: TGTGCCAGCAGCTTAGTGGGGTACGAGCAGTACTTC. Its protein product is CASSLVGYEQYF. The chain joins TRBV7-8 to TRBJ2-7; D gene uncertain. Deletions cut 1 base from V and 4 bases from J, with 5 bases between. There are 12 residues in the CDR3. Germline CDR1 reads SGHVS; CDR2 reads FQNEAQ.

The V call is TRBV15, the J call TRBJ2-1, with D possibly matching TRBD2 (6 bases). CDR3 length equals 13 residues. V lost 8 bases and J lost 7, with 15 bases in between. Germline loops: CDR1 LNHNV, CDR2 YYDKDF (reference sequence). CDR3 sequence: CATLWGEKNEQFF. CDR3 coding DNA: TGTGCCACCCTATGGGGGGAAAAGAATGAGCAGTTCTTC. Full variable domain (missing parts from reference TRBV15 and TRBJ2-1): DAMVIQNPRYQVTQFGKPVTLSCSQTLNHNVMYWYQQKSSQAPKLLFHYYDKDFNNEADTPDNFQSRRPNTSFCFLDIRSPGLGDTAMYLCATLWGEKNEQFFGPGTRLTVL.

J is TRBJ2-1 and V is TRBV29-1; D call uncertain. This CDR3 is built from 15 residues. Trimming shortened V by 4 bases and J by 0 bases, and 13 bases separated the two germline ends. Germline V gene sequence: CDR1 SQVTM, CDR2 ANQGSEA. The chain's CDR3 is CSVVEPPSSYNEQFF. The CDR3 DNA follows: TGCAGCGTTGTAGAGCCTCCTTCCTCCTACAATGAGCAGTTCTTC.

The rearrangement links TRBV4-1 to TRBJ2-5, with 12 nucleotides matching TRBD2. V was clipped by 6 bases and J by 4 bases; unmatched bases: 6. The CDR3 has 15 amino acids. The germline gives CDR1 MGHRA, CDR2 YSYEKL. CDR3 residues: CASRASGGAGETQYF. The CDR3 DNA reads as TGCGCCAGCAGAGCTAGCGGGGGGGCTGGAGAGACCCAGTACTTC.

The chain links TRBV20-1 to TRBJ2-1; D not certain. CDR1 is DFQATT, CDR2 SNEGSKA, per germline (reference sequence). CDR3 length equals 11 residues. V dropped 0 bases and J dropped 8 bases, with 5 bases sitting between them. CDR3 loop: CSARETYEQFF. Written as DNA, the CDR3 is TGCAGTGCTAGAGAGACTTATGAGCAGTTCTTC.

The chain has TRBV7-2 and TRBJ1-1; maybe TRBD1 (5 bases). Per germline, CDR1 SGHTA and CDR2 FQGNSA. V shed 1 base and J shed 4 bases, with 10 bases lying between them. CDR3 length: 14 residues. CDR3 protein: CASSLGRAVTEAFF. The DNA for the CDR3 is TGTGCCAGCAGCTTAGGCAGGGCTGTCACTGAAGCTTTCTTT.

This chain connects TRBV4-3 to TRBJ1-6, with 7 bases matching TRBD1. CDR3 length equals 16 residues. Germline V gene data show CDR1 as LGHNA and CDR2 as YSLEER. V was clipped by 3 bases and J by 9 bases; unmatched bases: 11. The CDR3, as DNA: TGCGCCAGCAGCCAGAGCCTCAGGGGGGCGGCTTCACCCCTCCACTTT. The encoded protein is CASSQSLRGAASPLHF.

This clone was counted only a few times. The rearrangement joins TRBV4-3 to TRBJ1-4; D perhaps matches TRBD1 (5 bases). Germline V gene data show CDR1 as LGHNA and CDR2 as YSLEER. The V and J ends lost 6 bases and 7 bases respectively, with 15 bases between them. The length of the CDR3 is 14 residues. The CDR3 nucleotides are TGCGCCAGCAGTCGGGGCCAAGCCACTGAAAAACTGTTTTTT. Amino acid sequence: CASSRGQATEKLFF.

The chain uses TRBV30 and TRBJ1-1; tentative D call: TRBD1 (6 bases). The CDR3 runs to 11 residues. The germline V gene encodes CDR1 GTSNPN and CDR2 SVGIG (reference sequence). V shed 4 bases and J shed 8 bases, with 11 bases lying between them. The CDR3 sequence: CAWNRQGEAFF. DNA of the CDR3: TGTGCCTGGAACCGCCAGGGGGAAGCTTTCTTT.